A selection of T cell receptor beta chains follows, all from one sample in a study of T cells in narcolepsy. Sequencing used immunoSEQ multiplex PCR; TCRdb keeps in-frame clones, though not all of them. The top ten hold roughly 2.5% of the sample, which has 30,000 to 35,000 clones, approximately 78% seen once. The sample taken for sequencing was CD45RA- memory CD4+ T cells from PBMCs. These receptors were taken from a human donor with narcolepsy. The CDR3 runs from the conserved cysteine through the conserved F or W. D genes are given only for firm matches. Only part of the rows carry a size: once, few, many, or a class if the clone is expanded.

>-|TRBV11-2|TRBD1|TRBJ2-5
TGTGCCAGCATCGCGACAGGGACCTGGGGGGAGACCCAGTACTTC
CASIATGTWGETQYF
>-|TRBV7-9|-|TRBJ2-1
TGTGCCAGCAGCTGGCCCCCGACTAGTGCCTACAATGAGCAGTTCTTC
CASSWPPTSAYNEQFF
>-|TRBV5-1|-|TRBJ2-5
TGCGCCAGCAGTCTTGAGCAAGAGACCCAGTACTTC
CASSLEQETQYF
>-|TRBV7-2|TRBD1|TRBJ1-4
TGTGCCAGCAGCTCGGACAGGGGGGGCGATGAAAAACTGTTTTTT
CASSSDRGGDEKLFF
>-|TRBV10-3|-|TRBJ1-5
TGTGCCAGTACGGACGGCACTTTAGGGGACCGGGGTCCCCAGCATTTT
CASTDGTLGDRGPQHF
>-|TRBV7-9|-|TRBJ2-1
TGTGCCAGCAGCTTAGGCGCTATAAGCTCCTACAATGAGCAGTTCTTC
CASSLGAISSYNEQFF
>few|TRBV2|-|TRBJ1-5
TGTGCCAGCAGTCCCGATCATAGCAATCAGCCCCAGCATTTT
CASSPDHSNQPQHF
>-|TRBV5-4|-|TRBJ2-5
TGTGCCAGCAGGGAAGGGCGGGGCGGCCGAGAGACCCAGTACTTC
CASREGRGGRETQYF
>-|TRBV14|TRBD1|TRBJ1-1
TGTGCCAGCAGCCAAAGGACAGGGAGGATGAACACTGAAGCTTTCTTT
CASSQRTGRMNTEAFF
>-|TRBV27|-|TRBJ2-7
TGTGCCAGCAGTTGGGGAGACTCGGGGGAGCAGTACTTC
CASSWGDSGEQYF
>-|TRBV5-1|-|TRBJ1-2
TGCGCCAGCAGCTTGGAGGGTTTTGGTGGCTACACCTTC
CASSLEGFGGYTF
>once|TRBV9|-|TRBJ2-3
TGTGCCAGCAGCGTAGGGGTGGGGACAGATACGCAGTATTTT
CASSVGVGTDTQYF
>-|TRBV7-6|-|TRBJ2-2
TGTGCCAGCAGATTGGACACCGCAGGGACCGGGGAGCTGTTTTTT
CASRLDTAGTGELFF
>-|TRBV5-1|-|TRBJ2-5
TGCGCCAGCAGCTTGGATAGGCTAGGGACCGGGGAGACCCAGTACTTC
CASSLDRLGTGETQYF
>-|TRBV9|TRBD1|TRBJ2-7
TGTGCCAGCAGCTTCGGGACAGGGGGAATCTACGAGCAGTACTTC
CASSFGTGGIYEQYF
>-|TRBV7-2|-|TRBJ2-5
TGTGCCAGCAGCTTAAGGTTACTGCACGGGGAGACCCAGTACTTC
CASSLRLLHGETQYF
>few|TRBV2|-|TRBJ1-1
TGTGCCAGCAGGGGGGACACCGGGAGGCAAGCTTTCTTT
CASRGDTGRQAFF
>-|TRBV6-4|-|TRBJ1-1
TGTGCCAGCAGTGTAGAGGAGAACACTGAAGCTTTCTTT
CASSVEENTEAFF
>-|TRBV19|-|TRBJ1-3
TGTGCCAGTATCTCCGGGTTGGCGGGTGGAAACACCATATATTTT
CASISGLAGGNTIYF
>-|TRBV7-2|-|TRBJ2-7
TGTGCCAGCAGCACACAGGGCGGGTCGTCCGGCGAGCAGTACTTC
CASSTQGGSSGEQYF
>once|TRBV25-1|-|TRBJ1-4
TGTGCCAGCAGTCATGGCAGGGCAACTAATGAAAAACTGTTTTTT
CASSHGRATNEKLFF
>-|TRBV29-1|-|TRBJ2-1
TGCAGCGTCACCGCGGAAAGGCTATACAATGAGCAGTTCTTC
CSVTAERLYNEQFF
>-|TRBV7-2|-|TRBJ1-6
TGTGCCAGCAGCTTATACGGGAGACAGTTTAATTCACCCCTCCACTTT
CASSLYGRQFNSPLHF
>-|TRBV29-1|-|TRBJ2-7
TGCAGCGGGGTCGTCACCAATTCCTACGAGCAGTACTTC
CSGVVTNSYEQYF
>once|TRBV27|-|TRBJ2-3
TGTGCCAGCAGTCCAAGGGACGTTCGAGGTGATACGCAGTATTTT
CASSPRDVRGDTQYF
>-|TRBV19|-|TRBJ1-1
TGTGCCAGTACCAGGACTTTGCGAATGAACACTGAAGCTTTCTTT
CASTRTLRMNTEAFF
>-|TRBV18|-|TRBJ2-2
TGTGCCAGCTCCTACTCCTTCCAGGTGGCCTCCGGGGAGCTGTTTTTT
CASSYSFQVASGELFF
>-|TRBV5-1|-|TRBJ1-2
TGCGCCAGCAGCTTGACCACCGAGGGCTATGGCTACACCTTC
CASSLTTEGYGYTF
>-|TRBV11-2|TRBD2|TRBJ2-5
TGTGCCAGCAAGGGGATGGCTAGCGGGAGTGAAGAGACCCAGTACTTC
CASKGMASGSEETQYF
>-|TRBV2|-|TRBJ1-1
TGTGCCAGCAGGCCGGGACTCGAGGGCACTGAAGCTTTCTTT
CASRPGLEGTEAFF
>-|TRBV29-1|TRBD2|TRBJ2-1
TGCAGCGGGCGACTAGCGGGACTCAATGAGCAGTTCTTC
CSGRLAGLNEQFF
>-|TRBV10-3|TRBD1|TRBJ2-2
TGTGCCATCAGGGGACAGGGGGCCATGGGCGGGGAGCTGTTTTTT
CAIRGQGAMGGELFF
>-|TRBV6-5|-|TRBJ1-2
TGTGCCAGCAGTTACGACGGAACCTATGGCTACACCTTC
CASSYDGTYGYTF
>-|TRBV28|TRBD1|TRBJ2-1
TGTGCCAGCAGTTTACCCCTGACAGGGGGAGATGAGCAGTTCTTC
CASSLPLTGGDEQFF
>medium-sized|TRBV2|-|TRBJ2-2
TGTGCCAGCTCGGGTCCCGGACGGACAAACACCGGGGAGCTGTTTTTT
CASSGPGRTNTGELFF
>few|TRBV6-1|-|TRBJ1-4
TGTGCCAGCAGTGCAGTATCGACAGCAACTAATGAAAAACTGTTTTTT
CASSAVSTATNEKLFF
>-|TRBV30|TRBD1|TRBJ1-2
TGTGCCTGGAGTGTTGGACAGGGCTATGGCTACACCTTC
CAWSVGQGYGYTF
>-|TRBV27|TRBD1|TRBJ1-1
TGTGCCAGCAGCACGGGACAGGGTTTCACTGAAGCTTTCTTT
CASSTGQGFTEAFF
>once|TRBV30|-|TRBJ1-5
TGTGCCTGGAGTTACGGACTTAGCAATCAGCCCCAGCATTTT
CAWSYGLSNQPQHF
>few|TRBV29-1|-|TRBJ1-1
TGCAGCGTTGAATATGGACCAACGAACACTGAAGCTTTCTTT
CSVEYGPTNTEAFF
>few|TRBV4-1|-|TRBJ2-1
TGCGCCAGCAGCCAAGATGGGCGGGGTGAGCAGTTCTTC
CASSQDGRGEQFF
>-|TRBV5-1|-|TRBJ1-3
TGCGCCAGCAGCCCGGACGGACGCGGAAACACCATATATTTT
CASSPDGRGNTIYF
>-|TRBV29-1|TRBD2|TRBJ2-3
TGCAGCGTTGAAGCGGTACTAGCGGGGCAGTATTTT
CSVEAVLAGQYF
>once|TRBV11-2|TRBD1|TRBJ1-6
TGTGCCAGCAGCTCGACAGGGGGCACCAATAATTCACCCCTCCACTTT
CASSSTGGTNNSPLHF
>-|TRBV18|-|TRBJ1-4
TGTGCCAGCTCACCACAGGGGGGGCACGGCCAGTCTAATGAAAAACTGTTTTTT
CASSPQGGHGQSNEKLFF
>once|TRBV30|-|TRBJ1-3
TGTGCCTGGAGTAAGCCTCAGGGGAAGAACACCATATATTTT
CAWSKPQGKNTIYF
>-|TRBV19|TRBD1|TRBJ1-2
TGTGCCAGTAGTGTTCAACAGGGGTCCGGCGGCTACACCTTC
CASSVQQGSGGYTF
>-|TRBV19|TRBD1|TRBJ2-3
TGTGCCAGTAGTGGGGGGGACAGGGGGCATCCCAGCACAGATACGCAGTATTTT
CASSGGDRGHPSTDTQYF
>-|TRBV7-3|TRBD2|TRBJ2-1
TGTGCCAGCAGCCCCCAGAGCGGGAGGCTGTGGAGTGAGCAGTTCTTC
CASSPQSGRLWSEQFF
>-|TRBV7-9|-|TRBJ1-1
TGTGCCAGCAGCTTAGGTGGACAGACACCTGAAGCTTTCTTT
CASSLGGQTPEAFF